The entry that follows covers one T cell receptor beta chain sequence. The target antigen is unknown. These data originate in a study of neoadjuvant anti-PD-1 for oral cavity cancer. Overall study: Patients mostly received three to four biweekly nivolumab doses at 3 mg/kg before surgery.

The data were produced by immunoSEQ multiplex PCR, yet TCRdb's version contains in-frame clones alone and is incomplete. The data show around 81,000 clones, more than 80% seen once. General observations from the study: With three patients per group, TCR findings need larger cohorts. Higher pretreatment Treg/Th17 ratios tracked higher pretreatment blood clonality.

Germline CDR1 and CDR2: MRHNA and SNTAGT. The length of the CDR3 is 15 residues. V was shortened by 3 bases and J by 3 bases, with 13 bases between the two germline ends. The chain is built from TRBV6-4 and TRBJ2-3; perhaps D is TRBD1 or TRBD2 (7 bases each). The sequenced sample was PBMCs, obtained before nivolumab (anti-PD-1) treatment. The clonotype comes from a person aged 35 to 85 with oral cavity squamous cell carcinoma. CDR3 bases: TGTGCCAGCAGTGAATCCAGGGGGGGGACAGATACGCAGTATTTT. This sequence encodes CASSESRGGTDTQYF.